Included here is one T cell receptor (beta chain) sequence, with context. The sample comes from a study of cytomegalovirus exposure and HLA in healthy donors. The PCR employed 60 Vbeta primers together with 13 Jbeta primers. Generated by immunoSEQ multiplex PCR, the TCRdb table keeps only in-frame clones and is missing some. The sample includes 200,000 to 250,000 clones. Germline values: CDR1 LNHDA, CDR2 SQIVND (reference sequence). V gave up 5 bases and J gave up 5 bases; unmatched junction bases: 5. The CDR3 is 13 residues long. The V call is TRBV19, the J call TRBJ1-2; 7 positions agree with TRBD1. The sequenced sample was PBMCs. This TCR was recovered from a woman in her thirties in good health and CMV-seropositive. As DNA, the CDR3 is TGTGCCAGTAGTGAGGGACAGATGTATGGCTACACCTTC. It specifies CASSEGQMYGYTF.